A selection of T cell receptor beta chains follows, all from one sample in a study of a mutant IDH1 vaccine in newly diagnosed glioma. Produced via immunoSEQ multiplex PCR; TCRdb's table is partial and in-frame only. The sample holds about 110,000 clones, 90% seen once. Their specific antigens are unknown. This specimen was PBMCs, taken from a glioma patient whose treatment included an IDH1 peptide vaccine. These receptors were obtained from a woman aged 45-60 years with glioma. CDR3s include the opening cysteine and the closing phenylalanine or tryptophan. The D gene is left open where the match is weak. The listing skips clone size in some rows; elsewhere it reads once, few, many or a size class.

size,J,V,D,CDR3,DNA
.,TRBJ2-7,TRBV5-4,TRBD2,CASSLEGLAIYEQYF,TGTGCCAGCAGCCTTGAGGGACTAGCCATCTACGAGCAGTACTTC
.,TRBJ2-7,TRBV6-5,TRBD2,CASSYREGYEQYF,TGTGCCAGCAGTTACAGGGAGGGCTACGAGCAGTACTTC
once,TRBJ1-3,TRBV28,.,CASSLAGNTIYF,TGTGCCAGCAGTTTAGCTGGAAACACCATATATTTT
.,TRBJ1-2,TRBV11-2,.,CASSFPWGDGGYTF,TGTGCCAGCAGCTTTCCCTGGGGGGACGGTGGCTACACCTTC
.,TRBJ2-1,TRBV5-1,.,CASSLAGGHNEQFF,TGCGCCAGCAGCTTGGCCGGCGGTCACAATGAGCAGTTCTTC
.,TRBJ1-3,TRBV7-2,.,CASSFFQGGGNTIYF,TGTGCCAGCAGCTTTTTCCAGGGTGGTGGAAACACCATATATTTT
.,TRBJ2-5,TRBV12-5,.,CASGPQGGKGETQYF,TGTGCTAGTGGCCCCCAAGGCGGGAAGGGAGAGACCCAGTACTTC
once,TRBJ1-5,TRBV27,.,CASSLSGFASNQPQHF,TGTGCCAGCAGTTTATCAGGGTTCGCTAGCAATCAGCCCCAGCATTTT
.,TRBJ2-3,TRBV5-1,TRBD2,CASSSLAGGPGDTQYF,TGCGCCAGCAGCTCTTTGGCGGGAGGGCCGGGAGATACGCAGTATTTT
.,TRBJ1-4,TRBV25-1,TRBD1,CASSAGTGGLGEKLFF,TGTGCCAGCAGTGCGGGGACAGGGGGCCTCGGTGAAAAACTGTTTTTT
.,TRBJ1-3,TRBV6-1,.,CASSVSAGLYTIYF,TGTGCCAGCAGTGTAAGTGCCGGGCTGTACACCATATATTTT
.,TRBJ1-5,TRBV5-1,TRBD1,CASSLGQVSGQPQHF,TGCGCCAGCAGCCTGGGACAGGTTTCGGGTCAGCCCCAGCATTTT
.,TRBJ2-7,TRBV30,TRBD1,CAWRSDRGFPYEQYF,TGTGCCTGGAGATCGGACAGGGGGTTCCCCTACGAGCAGTACTTC
.,TRBJ1-1,TRBV7-6,.,CASSLAEGLATEAFF,TGTGCCAGCAGCTTAGCTGAAGGGTTGGCCACTGAAGCTTTCTTT
.,TRBJ1-2,TRBV18,TRBD1,CASSQGQGRDGYTF,TGTGCCAGCTCACAGGGACAGGGAAGGGATGGCTACACCTTC